The 26 T cell receptor beta chains presented below share a single source sample, sequenced in a study of technical replicates of blood from a handful of donors. Some clones are missing from TCRdb's copy, which holds only in-frame ones; the method was immunoSEQ multiplex PCR. The sample includes tens of thousands of clones, more than 95% seen only once; the top ten take over 0.15%. Specimen: T cells isolated from PBMCs. These receptors came from a human donor in good health.

The chain couples TRBV2 to TRBJ2-3, with 9 bases aligning to TRBD2. The CDR3 is 16 residues long. Germline CDR1 SNHLY, CDR2 FYNNEI. J lost 1 base, V lost 7 bases, and 9 bases had no gene match. The CDR3 region is CASTGGRAGGTDTQYF. The CDR3 DNA reads as TGTGCCAGCACGGGCGGGAGGGCCGGGGGCACAGATACGCAGTATTTT.

DNA for the CDR3: TGTGCCAGCAGTGCAAGGGGGGGGCACAATCAGCCCCAGCATTTT. Translating gives CASSARGGHNQPQHF. The V gene is TRBV2, the J gene TRBJ1-5; D may be TRBD1 (6 bases). Germline CDR1 is SNHLY and CDR2 is FYNNEI. The CDR3 has 15 amino acids. V gave up 4 bases and J gave up 3 bases, with 13 bases separating them.

The genes are TRBV4-1 and TRBJ1-2; D is possibly TRBD1 (6 bases). Between the trimmed V and J ends, which lost 2 bases and 10 bases, there was a span of 23 bases. The CDR3 covers 16 residues. Germline lookup yields CDR1 MGHRA and CDR2 YSYEKL. The CDR3: CASSQPAKDRWGLYTF. The CDR3, as DNA: TGCGCCAGCAGCCAACCAGCCAAGGACCGATGGGGGCTCTACACCTTC.

V and J are TRBV19 and TRBJ2-3; a weak D match, TRBD1 (5 bases). The CDR3 length is 16 residues. V shed 8 bases and J shed 3 bases, with 21 bases lying between them. From germline, CDR1 is LNHDA and CDR2 SQIVND (reference sequence). The CDR3 DNA reads as TGTGCCAGTTCCAACCGCGGTGGGGCGACAACAGATACGCAGTATTTT. Protein sequence: CASSNRGGATTDTQYF.

V and J are TRBV12-5 and TRBJ1-1; weak D call: TRBD1 (5 bases). Between the trimmed V and J ends, which lost 1 base and 4 bases, there was a span of 13 bases. Germline V gives CDR1 LGHNT, CDR2 FRNRAP. The CDR3 consists of 15 residues. CDR3 sequence (DNA): TGTGCTAGTGGTTTGGCAAGAGTGGGGGGCACTGAAGCTTTCTTT. Amino acids: CASGLARVGGTEAFF.

This chain links TRBV9 with TRBJ1-2; 7 positions agree with TRBD1. J gave up 8 bases and V 2 bases, and 9 bases lay outside the gene matches. This CDR3 is 14 amino acids long. Germline V gives CDR1 SGDLS, CDR2 YYNGEE. CDR3 sequence reads: CASSVGTASIGYTF. The DNA for the CDR3 is TGTGCCAGCAGCGTTGGGACAGCGTCGATCGGCTACACCTTC.

The chain links TRBV18 to TRBJ2-2, with 8 bases matching TRBD1. Per the germline V gene, CDR1 is KGHSH and CDR2 is LQKENI. V was pared by 2 bases and J by 10 bases, with 15 bases of the junction left unmatched. The CDR3 is 17 amino acids. CDR3 coding DNA: TGTGCCAGCTCACCAAGGGACAGGTTTTTGGAGATGGAGGAGCTGTTTTTT. This encodes CASSPRDRFLEMEELFF.

The CDR3 DNA reads as TGTGCCAGCAGCGTAGGGACAGCCTCCCAAGAGACCCAGTACTTC. It is translated as CASSVGTASQETQYF. The genes are TRBV9 and TRBJ2-5, with a possible D match to TRBD1 (6 bases). V dropped 0 bases and J dropped 1 base, with 10 bases sitting between them. The CDR3 totals 15 residues. In germline, CDR1 is SGDLS, CDR2 YYNGEE.

As regards this clone: The sample contains more than one DNA sequence encoding this CDR3. The chain carries TRBV5-1 and TRBJ1-1, with 8 bases matching TRBD1. The germline V gene encodes CDR1 SGHRS and CDR2 YFSETQ. CDR3 size: 13 residues. V lost 4 bases, J lost 6 bases, and 5 bases stayed unmatched. The CDR3 sequence: CASSLGQGPEAFF. CDR3 in DNA: TGCGCCAGCAGCCTCGGACAGGGCCCTGAAGCTTTCTTT.

The CDR3 loop reads CASSYTPGGVSAETQYF. As DNA, the CDR3 is TGTGCCAGCAGCTATACTCCCGGGGGGGTCTCGGCAGAGACCCAGTACTTC. J is TRBJ2-5 and V is TRBV5-6; 8 bases are a match to TRBD2. V lost 3 bases to trimming and J lost 4 bases; unmatched junction nucleotides: 14. The germline V gene encodes CDR1 SGHDT and CDR2 YYEEEE. This CDR3 comprises 17 residues.

The chain carries TRBV19 and TRBJ2-2, with D maybe TRBD1 (7 bases). Trimming shortened V by 5 bases and J by 3 bases, and 19 bases separated the two germline ends. The CDR3 length is 17 residues. Germline V gene data show CDR1 as LNHDA and CDR2 as SQIVND (reference sequence). CDR3 coding DNA: TGTGCCAGTAGTCCCACCAAGGCCAGGGGGGACACCGGGGAGCTGTTTTTT. Protein product: CASSPTKARGDTGELFF.

V is TRBV27 and J is TRBJ1-1; D not resolved. The CDR3 loop spans 12 amino acids. Germline CDR1 is MNHEY and CDR2 is SMNVEV (reference sequence). V lost 11 bases and J 1 base, leaving 11 bases between the germline ends. The CDR3, as DNA: TGTGCCTACCTAAGTTCGAACACTGAAGCTTTCTTT. Translating gives CAYLSSNTEAFF.

This clone occurred once. The rearrangement links TRBV27 to TRBJ2-3, with TRBD2 as a possible D gene (5 bases). The CDR3 spans 15 residues. Germline V gene lookup returns CDR1 MNHEY and CDR2 SMNVEV (reference sequence). V shed 6 bases and J shed 4 bases, with 17 bases lying between them. Here the CDR3 reads CASRSGLTAPDTQYF. The CDR3 DNA is TGTGCCAGCAGGTCCGGACTTACAGCCCCAGATACGCAGTATTTT.

The rearrangement joins TRBV6-5 to TRBJ2-3; D gene unclear. V was cut by 5 bases and J by 6 bases, with 12 bases left in between. Per germline, CDR1 MNHEY and CDR2 SVGAGI. This CDR3 has 13 amino acids. CDR3 nucleotide sequence: TGTGCCAGCAGTCCCTCTGTGGAGGATACGCAGTATTTT. Protein sequence: CASSPSVEDTQYF.

The rearrangement uses TRBV30 and TRBJ2-3; tentative D call: TRBD2 (5 bases). Trimming stripped 0 bases from V and 0 bases from J, with 10 bases between. The V gene's germline CDR1 is GTSNPN and CDR2 SVGIG (reference sequence). CDR3 size: 15 residues. The CDR3 nucleotides read TGTGCCTGGAGTGTAAACCCGGGGAGCACAGATACGCAGTATTTT. This gives the protein CAWSVNPGSTDTQYF.

The gene calls are TRBV7-2 and TRBJ1-1; TRBD1 is a possible D gene (6 bases). Germline assignment: CDR1 SGHTA and CDR2 FQGNSA. V was shortened by 5 bases and J by 4 bases, with 17 bases between the two germline ends. The CDR3 consists of 15 residues. CDR3 bases: TGTGCCAGCAGCCGCCGAGGGGGAGACGGCACTGAAGCTTTCTTT. Protein product: CASSRRGGDGTEAFF.

The rearrangement uses TRBV4-1 and TRBJ1-3, with D hard to call. The CDR3 is made up of 14 amino acids. The germline CDR1 and CDR2 sequences are MGHRA and YSYEKL. The ends were cut back, 2 bases at V and 4 bases at J, with 9 bases in the middle. Here the CDR3 DNA reads TGCGCCAGCAGCCAATACTCCATCGGAAACACCATATATTTT. Translated: CASSQYSIGNTIYF.

The chain joins TRBV5-1 to TRBJ2-2; 13 nucleotides align to TRBD2. J was trimmed by 3 bases and V by 4 bases; bases with no gene match: 12. CDR1 is SGHRS, CDR2 YFSETQ, per germline. The CDR3 extends over 19 amino acids. The CDR3 loop reads CASSLSRTSGRSDTGELFF. In DNA form, the CDR3 reads TGCGCCAGCAGCCTTTCAAGGACTAGCGGGAGATCTGACACCGGGGAGCTGTTTTTT.

V gene TRBV5-1 combines with J gene TRBJ2-5, with 7 bases aligning to TRBD1. V was clipped by 0 bases and J by 2 bases; unmatched bases: 7. The CDR3 sequence is 16 residues long. Looked up from germline, CDR1 is SGHRS and CDR2 is YFSETQ. The CDR3 nucleotides are TGCGCCAGCAGCTTGGGGGATCGACAGGGTCAAGAGACCCAGTACTTC. Amino acid sequence: CASSLGDRQGQETQYF.

The sample holds one count of this clone. V usage is TRBV19 and J usage is TRBJ2-1; no clear D gene. Trimming took off 9 bases at V and 1 base at J, with 16 bases between the two ends. CDR3 length equals 15 residues. Germline V gives CDR1 LNHDA, CDR2 SQIVND (reference sequence). CDR3 coding DNA: TGTGCCAGCAGCGTGAGACCGGTTTCCTACAATGAGCAGTTCTTC. Encoded protein: CASSVRPVSYNEQFF.

This chain joins TRBV19 and TRBJ2-3; no reliable D call. The germline V gene encodes CDR1 LNHDA and CDR2 SQIVND (reference sequence). The CDR3 sequence is 12 residues long. Between the trimmed V and J ends, which lost 3 bases and 5 bases, there was a span of 6 bases. CDR3 DNA sequence: TGTGCCAGTAGTATTTCGGGAGATACGCAGTATTTT. This sequence encodes CASSISGDTQYF.

The chain uses TRBV30 and TRBJ2-7; 9 bases match TRBD1. The J segment lost 3 bases and the V segment lost 3 bases, leaving 9 bases of the junction unmatched. Germline V gene sequence: CDR1 GTSNPN, CDR2 SVGIG (reference sequence). The CDR3 sequence is 15 residues long. This chain's CDR3 is CAWRGFGTGIYEQYF. CDR3 DNA sequence: TGTGCCTGGAGGGGATTCGGGACAGGGATCTACGAGCAGTACTTC.

The chain is built from TRBV19 and TRBJ1-2, with 9 nucleotides matching TRBD1. This CDR3 comprises 14 residues. V lost 5 bases and J lost 7; bases outside the gene matches: 8. Germline-derived CDR1 and CDR2 are LNHDA and SQIVND (reference sequence). CDR3: CASSLPTGGFGYTF. CDR3 coding DNA: TGTGCCAGTAGTCTGCCCACAGGGGGCTTTGGCTACACCTTC.

The V gene is TRBV4-1, the J gene TRBJ1-1; unclear D gene. Trimming removed 0 bases at V and 2 bases at J, with 13 bases between. Looked up from germline, CDR1 is MGHRA and CDR2 is YSYEKL. CDR3 length equals 16 residues. The CDR3 DNA reads TGCGCCAGCAGCCAAGATTTTACAGCTGTAAACACTGAAGCTTTCTTT. It codes for CASSQDFTAVNTEAFF.

This chain uses TRBV13 with TRBJ2-3, with 11 nucleotides matching TRBD2. The V gene end was trimmed by 2 bases and the J gene end by 3 bases; junction bases not matched to a gene: 4. CDR1 is PRHDT and CDR2 is FYEKMQ in the germline V gene (reference sequence). The CDR3 has 16 amino acids. This CDR3 is CASSLRLAGGTDTQYF. CDR3 bases: TGTGCCAGCAGCTTAAGGCTAGCGGGAGGTACAGATACGCAGTATTTT.

The chain employs TRBV27 and TRBJ1-2; the D is unclear. Deletions cut 0 bases from V and 6 bases from J, with 11 bases between. The germline V gene encodes CDR1 MNHEY and CDR2 SMNVEV (reference sequence). This CDR3 comprises 14 residues. The CDR3 spells CASSLSRNANGYTF. The CDR3 DNA reads as TGTGCCAGCAGTTTATCGAGGAATGCTAATGGCTACACCTTC.